This T cell receptor beta chain originates from a study of CD4 T cells in relation to SARS-CoV-2 and coronaviruses. The unexposed donors gave CD4+ T cells in about 2011-2019, prior to COVID-19. Profiling relied on immunoSEQ multiplex PCR, and the TCRdb table lists in-frame clones only, not all of them. This sample has roughly 61,000 clones, with about nine tenths found just once. This CDR3 is 11 amino acids long. Germline V gene lookup returns CDR1 SQVTM and CDR2 ANQGSEA. Trimming pared 6 bases from V and 9 bases from J, leaving 14 bases between. The source material was memory CD4+ T cells from PBMCs. The origin of this receptor is a human donor in good health. This sequence joins TRBV29-1 and TRBJ2-5; D is uncertain. The CDR3 loop is CSVRPAVAQYF. The CDR3 nucleotides read TGCAGCGTCCGGCCGGCGGTAGCCCAGTACTTC.